The clone carrying this TCR beta chain was seen a handful of times. Clones were sequenced by immunoSEQ multiplex PCR, and TCRdb holds only the in-frame ones, with some missing. The sample lists some 900,000 clones, roughly 72% occurring once. These data are taken from a study of shared clonotypes between healthy human individuals. For the study at large: The study used three CD4 naive, three CD4 memory, two CD8 naive and one CD8 memory plate per donor.

A CD45RA+ naive subset and a CD45RA-negative memory subset were split from CD4+ cells. CDR1 and CDR2 (germline): GTSNPN, SVGIG (reference sequence). The V end was cut by 5 bases, the J end by 2 bases, with 9 bases between. CDR3 length equals 13 residues. The sequencing input was memory CD4+ T cells sorted from blood. The subset: CD45RA-negative fraction. The chain has TRBV30 and TRBJ1-4, with D possibly TRBD1 on 6 matching bases. This TCR was recovered from a man younger than 30 in good health. As DNA, the CDR3 is TGTGCCTGGGATAGGGGGACTAATGAAAAACTGTTTTTT. This gives the protein CAWDRGTNEKLFF.